There are a few counts of the clone carrying this T cell receptor (beta chain). Its antigen remains unidentified. These data originate in a study of identical twins. Findings and caveats of the study: Twins shared beta out-of-frame sequences in excess, but this excess was weaker.

Deletions cut 5 bases from V and 6 bases from J, with 30 bases between. In germline, CDR1 is SGHAT, CDR2 FQDESV (reference sequence). This CDR3 is built from 19 residues. TCRdb reprocessed the 5' RACE reads with MiXCR, giving one entry per CDR3 protein. The repertoire holds roughly 630,000 distinct CDR3 sequences, 7.1% seen once, with 1.5% to 2% in the top ten. This sample was also put to use in a study of yellow fever vaccine responses in identical twins. That source reports: In identical twins, vaccine T cell responses appeared partly shared and partly individual.

The sequenced sample consisted of PBMCs. This sequence was found in a woman under 30 in good health. J is TRBJ2-3 and V is TRBV11-1, with D perhaps given as TRBD1 or TRBD2 (6 bases each). Here the CDR3 reads CASSLTGSGLGTMADTQYF. Here the CDR3 DNA reads TGTGCCAGCAGCCTTACAGGGTCGGGACTTGGCACGATGGCGGATACGCAGTATTTT.